This passage covers 4 T cell receptor beta chains from one sample sequenced in a study of cytomegalovirus exposure and HLA in healthy donors. It was with 60 Vbeta and 13 Jbeta primers that the PCR ran. The data were produced by immunoSEQ multiplex PCR, yet TCRdb's version contains in-frame clones alone and is incomplete. The sample carries over 50,000 clones, just under 85% recorded once. Material for sequencing was PBMCs. These receptors were taken from a man in his forties in good health and CMV-seronegative.

This chain connects TRBV27 to TRBJ2-3, with D possibly matching TRBD2 (6 bases). Germline V lookup: CDR1 MNHEY, CDR2 SMNVEV (reference sequence). The CDR3 is made up of 12 amino acids. V dropped 4 bases and J dropped 8 bases, with 10 bases sitting between them. For the CDR3, the DNA is TGTGCCAGCAGTTCCCGGGGAGGTACGCAGTATTTT. As protein: CASSSRGGTQYF.

This rearrangement joins TRBV2 to TRBJ2-7; TRBD1 agrees at 9 bases. Germline V gene lookup returns CDR1 SNHLY and CDR2 FYNNEI. The junction had 3 bases not matched to a gene; V was cut back by 3 bases and J by 3 bases. The length of the CDR3 is 14 residues. CDR3 nucleotide sequence: TGTGCCAGCAGTGAGCGGGACAGGGTCTACGAGCAGTACGTC. Its protein is CASSERDRVYEQYV.

The V call is TRBV7-2, the J call TRBJ2-6; D is ambiguous. Germline V gene data show CDR1 as SGHTA and CDR2 as FQGNSA. The CDR3 runs 13 residues. The V end was cut by 5 bases, the J end by 7 bases, with 9 bases between. The CDR3 is CASSQTPANVLTF. CDR3 bases: TGTGCCAGCAGCCAGACTCCTGCCAACGTCCTGACTTTC.

The chain carries TRBV5-4 and TRBJ1-4, with a tentative D call TRBD1 (5 bases). This CDR3 is 13 amino acids long. The ends were cut back, 3 bases at V and 8 bases at J, with 11 bases in the middle. CDR1 is SGHNT and CDR2 is YYREEE in the germline V gene (reference sequence). The CDR3 here is CASSSGAGEKLFF. CDR3 nucleotides: TGTGCCAGCAGCTCCGGGGCGGGGGAAAAACTGTTTTTT.